The next 16 T cell receptor beta chains were all read from a single sample in a study of neoadjuvant nivolumab and ipilimumab in lung cancer. Only in-frame clones appear in the TCRdb table, and some are missing; sequencing was by immunoSEQ multiplex PCR. The sample contains tens of thousands of clones, approximately 84% of which appear only once. The source material was peripheral blood, sampled before neoadjuvant nivolumab, alone or with ipilimumab. The receptors stem from an adult with non-small cell lung cancer.

The gene calls are TRBV7-9 and TRBJ1-5, with TRBD1 identical over 9 bases. With V trimmed by 5 bases and J by 5 bases, 4 bases remained unmatched. The CDR3 runs to 14 residues. CDR1 and CDR2 from the germline V gene are SEHNR and FQNEAQ (reference sequence). Here the CDR3 reads CASSPGTGYQPQHF. Here the CDR3 DNA reads TGTGCCAGCAGCCCTGGGACAGGGTATCAGCCCCAGCATTTT.

This rearrangement joins TRBV18 to TRBJ2-3; D might be TRBD1 (6 bases). Trimming pared 0 bases from V and 9 bases from J, leaving 10 bases between. The CDR3 runs to 13 residues. Germline V CDR1 and CDR2: KGHSH, LQKENI. Written as DNA, the CDR3 is TGTGCCAGCTCACCACCGCCAGGACAGACGCAGTATTTT. It is translated as CASSPPPGQTQYF.

The V call is TRBV4-1, the J call TRBJ2-5; 7 positions agree with TRBD2. Germline CDR1 MGHRA, CDR2 YSYEKL. This CDR3 is built from 14 residues. The junction had 6 bases not matched to a gene; V was cut back by 0 bases and J by 8 bases. The CDR3 spells CASSQDWGRATQYF. The CDR3 DNA follows: TGCGCCAGCAGCCAAGATTGGGGGAGGGCTACCCAGTACTTC.

The V and J genes are TRBV11-2 and TRBJ2-3, with D unresolved. Germline-derived CDR1 and CDR2 are SGHAT and FQNNGV. There are 14 residues in the CDR3. Trimming left V 3 bases short and J 2 bases short, with 9 bases between. The CDR3 coding sequence is TGTGCCAGCAGCTTTCTGTCTCTCACAGATACGCAGTATTTT. Its translation: CASSFLSLTDTQYF.

The chain recombines TRBV5-8 with TRBJ1-5; D remains ambiguous. The CDR3 runs 12 residues. The germline V and J ends were trimmed by 4 bases and 10 bases, with 12 bases remaining between them. Germline V CDR1 and CDR2: SGHTS, YDEGEE. CDR3 amino acids: CASSPSSVPQHF. CDR3 DNA sequence: TGTGCCAGCAGCCCATCGTCGGTTCCCCAGCATTTT.

The genes are TRBV4-1 and TRBJ2-7; D tentatively reads TRBD1 or TRBD2 (6 bases each). In germline, CDR1 is MGHRA, CDR2 YSYEKL. The germline V and J ends were trimmed by 0 bases and 1 base, with 13 bases remaining between them. This CDR3 is 16 amino acids long. This CDR3 reads CASSQDIRGTSYEQYF. The CDR3 DNA reads TGCGCCAGCAGCCAAGATATTCGGGGGACATCCTACGAGCAGTACTTC.

This clone has a single count. The chain joins TRBV14 to TRBJ1-6, with D perhaps matching TRBD1 (5 bases). The CDR3 has 13 amino acids. V was pared by 4 bases and J by 5 bases, with 6 bases between. CDR1 and CDR2 (germline): SGHDN, FVKESK. The CDR3 sequence is CASSPGNNSPLHF. CDR3 nucleotides: TGTGCCAGCAGCCCAGGGAATAATTCACCCCTCCACTTT. Full variable domain (missing parts from reference TRBV14 and TRBJ1-6): EAGVTQFPSHSVIEKGQTVTLRCDPISGHDNLYWYRRVMGKEIKFLLHFVKESKQDESGMPNNRFLAERTGGTYSTLKVQPAELEDSGVYFCASSPGNNSPLHFGNGTRLTVT.

The chain carries TRBV6-4 and TRBJ2-3; 12 bases line up with TRBD2. The CDR3 contains 15 residues. V lost 0 bases to trimming and J lost 5 bases; unmatched junction nucleotides: 0. Looked up from germline, CDR1 is MRHNA and CDR2 is SNTAGT. Here the CDR3 reads CASSDSTSGGDTQYF. CDR3 DNA sequence: TGTGCCAGCAGTGACTCGACTAGCGGGGGAGATACGCAGTATTTT.

This chain connects TRBV5-4 to TRBJ1-1; 7 bases match TRBD1. V shed 4 bases, J shed 2 bases, and the junction held 8 bases outside the gene matches. CDR3 length: 15 amino acids. Germline CDR1 is SGHNT and CDR2 is YYREEE (reference sequence). CDR3 nucleotides: TGTGCCAGCAGCGGCGACAGGGCGATAAACACTGAAGCTTTCTTT. Translating it yields CASSGDRAINTEAFF.

The rearrangement uses TRBV9 and TRBJ1-4; maybe TRBD1 (5 bases). V lost 2 bases to trimming and J lost 0 bases, with 17 bases between them. The CDR3 totals 18 residues. The germline V gene encodes CDR1 SGDLS and CDR2 YYNGEE. CDR3 nucleotide sequence: TGTGCCAGCAGCGTTGGGGCGGGGTCCTACGCAACTAATGAAAAACTGTTTTTT. Protein sequence: CASSVGAGSYATNEKLFF.

This sequence joins TRBV7-3 and TRBJ2-1; D call uncertain. Trimming removed 5 bases from V and 7 bases from J, with 12 bases in between. This CDR3 region has 13 residues. Germline V lookup: CDR1 SGHTA, CDR2 FQGTGA. The CDR3 protein is CASSQRLGNEQFF. As DNA, the CDR3 is TGTGCCAGCAGCCAACGGCTGGGGAATGAGCAGTTCTTC.

The chain links TRBV11-3 to TRBJ2-5; 11 positions agree with TRBD1. Germline lookup yields CDR1 SGHNT and CDR2 YENEEA. V lost 5 bases, J lost 4 bases, and 9 bases stayed unmatched. CDR3 size: 16 residues. CDR3 amino acids: CASSPRTGGLGETQYF. The CDR3 DNA sequence: TGTGCCAGCAGCCCCCGGACAGGGGGCTTGGGAGAGACCCAGTACTTC.

The sample holds a few counts of this clone. The chain carries TRBV5-1 and TRBJ1-1; a possible D gene is TRBD1 (5 bases). This CDR3 is 14 amino acids long. Germline CDR1 and CDR2: SGHRS and YFSETQ. V lost 5 bases and J 0 bases, leaving 11 bases between the germline ends. CDR3: CASRQGIMNTEAFF. The CDR3 nucleotides are TGCGCCAGCAGGCAGGGCATCATGAACACTGAAGCTTTCTTT.

The chain links TRBV15 to TRBJ1-5, with TRBD1 matching 10 bases. The CDR3 is made up of 19 amino acids. Germline-derived CDR1 and CDR2 are LNHNV and YYDKDF (reference sequence). With 1 base clipped from V and 0 bases from J, the junction kept 9 bases outside the gene matches. CDR3 sequence: CATSRGDRGAPDSNQPQHF. The CDR3 DNA reads TGTGCCACCAGCAGAGGGGACAGGGGAGCCCCTGATAGCAATCAGCCCCAGCATTTT.

This clone was picked up a small number of times. The CDR3 nucleotides are TGTGCCAGCAGTGCTCAGGGGTCCTCCGGGGAGCTGTTTTTT. Its protein is CASSAQGSSGELFF. The chain combines TRBV9 with TRBJ2-2; maybe TRBD1 (6 bases). Germline V gene sequence: CDR1 SGDLS, CDR2 YYNGEE. Trimming took 5 bases from V and 6 from J, leaving 14 bases between them. The CDR3 length is 14 residues.

The DNA of the CDR3 is TGTGCCAGCAGTGAGGGGGGATTCCAAGAGACCCAGTACTTC. Translated: CASSEGGFQETQYF. The V call is TRBV2, the J call TRBJ2-5; D is perhaps TRBD2 (6 bases). Germline lookup yields CDR1 SNHLY and CDR2 FYNNEI. Trimming took 3 bases from V and 1 from J, leaving 9 bases between them. The CDR3 is 14 amino acids.